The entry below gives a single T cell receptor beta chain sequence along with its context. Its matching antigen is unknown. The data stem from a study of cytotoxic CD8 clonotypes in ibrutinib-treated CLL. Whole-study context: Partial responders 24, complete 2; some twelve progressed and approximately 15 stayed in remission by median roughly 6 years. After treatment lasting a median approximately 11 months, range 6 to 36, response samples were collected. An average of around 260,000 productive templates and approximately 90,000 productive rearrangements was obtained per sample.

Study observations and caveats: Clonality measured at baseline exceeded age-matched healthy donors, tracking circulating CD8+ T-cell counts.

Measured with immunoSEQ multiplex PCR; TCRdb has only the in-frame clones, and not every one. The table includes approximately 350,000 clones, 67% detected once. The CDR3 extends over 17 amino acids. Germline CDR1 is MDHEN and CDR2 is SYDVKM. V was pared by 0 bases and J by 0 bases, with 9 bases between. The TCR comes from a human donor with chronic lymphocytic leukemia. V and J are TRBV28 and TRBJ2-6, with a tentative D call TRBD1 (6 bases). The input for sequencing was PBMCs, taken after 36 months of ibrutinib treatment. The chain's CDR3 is CASSLWGANSGANVLTF. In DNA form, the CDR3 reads TGTGCCAGCAGTTTATGGGGGGCCAACTCTGGGGCCAACGTCCTGACTTTC.